Reported below is one TCR beta chain. Sequencing was performed with immunoSEQ multiplex PCR; in TCRdb, only in-frame clones are kept and a portion is missing. Of 150,000 to 200,000 clones in the sample, approximately 80% were seen once. The data belong to a study of blood T cell repertoires in COVID-19. Study overall: Both acute and convalescent COVID-19 samples were obtained from the United States, Italy and Spain.

V was clipped by 8 bases and J by 0 bases; unmatched bases: 13. The germline V gene has CDR1 MDHEN and CDR2 SYDVKM. This CDR3 contains 17 residues. The Seattle site enrolled patients during active infection and followed them longitudinally. The chain recombines TRBV28 with TRBJ1-3; 7 nucleotides line up with TRBD1. The specimen was peripheral blood. The sequence derives from a man in his fifties or sixties with COVID-19, enrolled during active disease. CDR3 DNA sequence: TGTGCCAGCTGTGACCACATTGGGACAGTCTCTGGAAACACCATATATTTT. Its translation is CASCDHIGTVSGNTIYF.